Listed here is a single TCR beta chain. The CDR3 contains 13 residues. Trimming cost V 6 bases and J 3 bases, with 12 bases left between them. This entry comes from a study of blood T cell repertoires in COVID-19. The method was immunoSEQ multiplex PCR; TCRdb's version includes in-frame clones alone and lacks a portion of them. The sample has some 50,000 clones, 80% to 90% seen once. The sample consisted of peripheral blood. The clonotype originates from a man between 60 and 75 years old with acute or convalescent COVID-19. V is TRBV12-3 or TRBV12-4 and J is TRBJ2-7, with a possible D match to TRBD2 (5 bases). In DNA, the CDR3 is TGTGCCAGCAGCCCGCGGGCCGACTACGAGCAGTACTTC. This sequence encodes CASSPRADYEQYF.